This is a list of T cell receptor beta chains from one sample in a study of long-term antiretroviral therapy in people with HIV. This table comes from immunoSEQ multiplex PCR, and its TCRdb copy is limited to in-frame clones, with some not included. In the table there are around 12,000 clones, roughly 82% of which are singletons. The sample was unsorted PBMCs, taken just over 8 years after starting antiretroviral therapy. Receptor source: a man in his fifties with HIV. The CDR3 runs from the conserved cysteine through the conserved F or W. The order of the fields is CDR3 protein, V gene, J gene.

CASSFNQGTEAFF,TRBV7-9,TRBJ1-1
CASRLTGGWGYTF,TRBV28,TRBJ1-2
CASSDSIQGANYGYTF,TRBV9,TRBJ1-2
CASSPGQGISGYTF,TRBV5-1,TRBJ1-2
CASSPPGQGNYGYTF,TRBV6-6,TRBJ1-2
CASAEGISGNTIYF,TRBV12-5,TRBJ1-3
CASSEDSSYEQYF,TRBV5-1,TRBJ2-7
CASSLNPENTEAFF,TRBV7-3,TRBJ1-1
CASSKTVSGNQPQHF,TRBV27,TRBJ1-5
CASSLGVSSGDGYTF,TRBV7-9,TRBJ1-2
CSVEVLAWGYTF,TRBV29-1,TRBJ1-2
CASSRTSLYEQYF,TRBV19,TRBJ2-7
CASSLGTFSYNSPLHF,TRBV7-2,TRBJ1-6
CASWGSDREDGADTQYF,TRBV2,TRBJ2-3
CASSLTGATGELFF,TRBV27,TRBJ2-2
CASSVLGVGYNEQFF,TRBV9,TRBJ2-1
CASSLTVNTEAFF,TRBV5-6,TRBJ1-1
CASSEVGSEQGNTEAFF,TRBV2,TRBJ1-1
CASQPPQTRYGYTF,TRBV7-9,TRBJ1-2
CASSFRSSYEQYF,TRBV5-6,TRBJ2-7
CASSQDRLGTEAFF,TRBV4-1,TRBJ1-1
CASSLGPFTEAFF,TRBV7-3,TRBJ1-1